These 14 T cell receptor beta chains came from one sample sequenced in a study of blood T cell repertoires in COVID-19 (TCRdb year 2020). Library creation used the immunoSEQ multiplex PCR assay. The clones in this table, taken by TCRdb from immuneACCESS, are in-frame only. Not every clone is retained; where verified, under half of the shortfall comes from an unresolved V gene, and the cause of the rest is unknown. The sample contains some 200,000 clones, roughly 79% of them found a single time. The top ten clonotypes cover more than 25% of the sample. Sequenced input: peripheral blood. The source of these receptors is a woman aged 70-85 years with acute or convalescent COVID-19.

The CDR3 DNA follows: TGTGCCATCAGTGCCGGCGGGGGGATCACAGATACGCAGTATTTT. This translates into CAISAGGGITDTQYF. The chain couples TRBV10-3 to TRBJ2-3; 8 nucleotides match TRBD2. This CDR3 has 15 amino acids. After removal of 4 bases from V and 2 bases from J, the junction contained 5 bases not matched to a gene. CDR1 ENHRY and CDR2 SYGVKD come from the germline V gene.

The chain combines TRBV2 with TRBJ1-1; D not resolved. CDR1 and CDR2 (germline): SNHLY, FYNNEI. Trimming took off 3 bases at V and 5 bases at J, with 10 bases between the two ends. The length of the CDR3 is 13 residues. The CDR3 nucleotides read TGTGCCAGCAGTGATCTCCGGGGAACTGAAGCTTTCTTT. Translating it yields CASSDLRGTEAFF.

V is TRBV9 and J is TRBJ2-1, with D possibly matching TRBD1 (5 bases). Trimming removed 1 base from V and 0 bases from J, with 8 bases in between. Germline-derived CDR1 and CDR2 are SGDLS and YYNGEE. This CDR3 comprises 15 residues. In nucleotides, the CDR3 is TGTGCCAGCAGCGTAAAAGGGGACTCCTACAATGAGCAGTTCTTC. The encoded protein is CASSVKGDSYNEQFF.

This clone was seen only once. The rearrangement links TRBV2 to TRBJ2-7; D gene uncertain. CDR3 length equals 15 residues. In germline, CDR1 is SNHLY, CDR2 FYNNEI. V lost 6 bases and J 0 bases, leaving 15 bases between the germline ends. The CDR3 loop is CASSRVPLSSYEQYF. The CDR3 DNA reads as TGTGCCAGCAGCCGGGTCCCCCTTAGCTCCTACGAGCAGTACTTC. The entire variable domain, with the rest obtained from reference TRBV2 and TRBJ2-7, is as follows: EPEVTQTPSHQVTQMGQEVILRCVPISNHLYFYWYRQILGQKVEFLVSFYNNEISEKSEIFDDQFSVERPDGSNFTLKIRSTKLEDSAMYFCASSRVPLSSYEQYFGPGTRLTVT.

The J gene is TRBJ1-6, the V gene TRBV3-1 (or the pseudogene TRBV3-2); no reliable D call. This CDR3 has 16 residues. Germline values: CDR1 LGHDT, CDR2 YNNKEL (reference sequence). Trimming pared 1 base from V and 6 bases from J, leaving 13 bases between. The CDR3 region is CASSQAGRISNSPLHF. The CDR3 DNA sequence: TGTGCCAGCAGCCAAGCGGGTCGGATCAGTAATTCACCCCTCCACTTT.

CDR3 bases: TGTGCCAGCAGCTACACCGGGACAGGGACTGAAAAACTGTTTTTT. This encodes CASSYTGTGTEKLFF. This chain links TRBV7-8 with TRBJ1-4; 9 bases match TRBD1. Germline CDR1 is SGHVS and CDR2 is FQNEAQ. The CDR3 spans 15 residues. Unmatched junction bases numbered 7, after V lost 4 bases and J lost 7 bases.

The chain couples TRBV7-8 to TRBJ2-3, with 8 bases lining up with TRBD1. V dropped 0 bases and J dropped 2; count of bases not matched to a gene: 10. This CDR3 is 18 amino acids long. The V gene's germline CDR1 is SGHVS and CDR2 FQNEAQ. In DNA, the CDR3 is TGTGCCAGCAGCTTAGCCTCCGCGACAGGGGCTTTCACAGATACGCAGTATTTT. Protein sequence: CASSLASATGAFTDTQYF.

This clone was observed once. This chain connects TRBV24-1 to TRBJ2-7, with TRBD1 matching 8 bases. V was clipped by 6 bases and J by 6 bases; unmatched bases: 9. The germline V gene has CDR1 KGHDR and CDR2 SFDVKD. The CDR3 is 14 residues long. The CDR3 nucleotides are TGTGCCACCAGTCCGGGACAGGCGATTAGCGAGCAGTACTTC. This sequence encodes CATSPGQAISEQYF.

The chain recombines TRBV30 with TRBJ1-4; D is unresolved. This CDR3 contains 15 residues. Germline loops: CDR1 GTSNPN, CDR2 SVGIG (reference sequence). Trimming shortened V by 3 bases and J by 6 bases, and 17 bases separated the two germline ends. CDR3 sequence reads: CAWSLPRGRDEKLFF. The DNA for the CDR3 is TGTGCCTGGAGCCTTCCCAGAGGGCGGGATGAAAAACTGTTTTTT.

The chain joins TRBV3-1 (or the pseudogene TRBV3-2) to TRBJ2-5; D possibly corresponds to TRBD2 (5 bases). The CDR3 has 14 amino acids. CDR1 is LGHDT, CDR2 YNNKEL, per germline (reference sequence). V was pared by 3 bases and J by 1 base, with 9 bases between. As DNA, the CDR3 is TGTGCCAGCAGCCATGGAGGCAGCCAAGAGACCCAGTACTTC. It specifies CASSHGGSQETQYF.

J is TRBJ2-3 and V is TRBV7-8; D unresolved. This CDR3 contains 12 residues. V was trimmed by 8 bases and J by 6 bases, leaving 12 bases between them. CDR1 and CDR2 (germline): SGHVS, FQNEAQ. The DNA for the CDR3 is TGTGCCAGCCGTTGGAACGGGGATACGCAGTATTTT. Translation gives CASRWNGDTQYF.

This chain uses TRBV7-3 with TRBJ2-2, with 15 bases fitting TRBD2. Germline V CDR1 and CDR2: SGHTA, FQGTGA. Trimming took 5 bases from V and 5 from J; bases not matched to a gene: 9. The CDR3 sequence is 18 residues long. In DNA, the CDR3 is TGTGCCAGCAGCCCACGGGGACTAGCGGGAGGACAGACCGGGGAGCTGTTTTTT. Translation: CASSPRGLAGGQTGELFF.

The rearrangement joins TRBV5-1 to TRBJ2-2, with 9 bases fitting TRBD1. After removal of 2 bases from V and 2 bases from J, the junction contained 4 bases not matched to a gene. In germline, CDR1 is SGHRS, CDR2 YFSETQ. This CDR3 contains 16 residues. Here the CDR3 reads CASSLMDRGNTGELFF. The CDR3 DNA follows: TGCGCCAGCAGCTTAATGGACAGGGGTAACACCGGGGAGCTGTTTTTT.

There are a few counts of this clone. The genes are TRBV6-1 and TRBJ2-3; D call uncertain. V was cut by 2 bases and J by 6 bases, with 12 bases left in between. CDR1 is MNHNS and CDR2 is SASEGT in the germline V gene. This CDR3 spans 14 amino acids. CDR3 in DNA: TGTGCCAGCAGTGAAACGTTGAGCCGGGATACGCAGTATTTT. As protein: CASSETLSRDTQYF.